These 32 T cell receptor beta chains originate from one sample sequenced in a study of cytomegalovirus exposure and HLA in healthy donors. With 60 Vbeta and 13 Jbeta primers, the PCR was carried out. Repertoires were generated with immunoSEQ multiplex PCR, while TCRdb's copy carries only in-frame clones and drops some. In the table there are some 150,000 clones, over 75% of which are singletons. Sequencing was performed on PBMCs. The source of these receptors is a man between 45 and 60 years old in good health and CMV-seronegative.

The chain employs TRBV5-1 and TRBJ1-2; D is perhaps TRBD1 (6 bases). This CDR3 region has 16 residues. The germline gives CDR1 SGHRS, CDR2 YFSETQ. The V gene lost 4 bases and the J gene lost 7 bases, with 23 bases spanning the gap. The CDR3 loop is CASSLMGHVYGGGYTF. In nucleotides, the CDR3 is TGCGCCAGCAGCCTAATGGGACATGTCTACGGCGGTGGCTACACCTTC.

The chain combines TRBV7-9 with TRBJ1-2; the D gene is possibly TRBD1 (5 bases). The length of the CDR3 is 14 residues. CDR1 is SEHNR and CDR2 is FQNEAQ in the germline V gene (reference sequence). V was trimmed by 2 bases and J by 6 bases, leaving 13 bases between them. The CDR3 protein is CASSLWGGEHGYTF. As DNA, the CDR3 is TGTGCCAGCAGCTTATGGGGGGGGGAGCATGGCTACACCTTC.

V and J are TRBV11-3 and TRBJ1-1; TRBD1 is a possible D gene (6 bases). Germline assignment: CDR1 SGHNT and CDR2 YENEEA. The CDR3 totals 14 residues. Trimming removed 1 base from V and 5 bases from J, with 11 bases in between. CDR3 nucleotide sequence: TGTGCCAGCAGCTTAGGCGGGGGCGCGACTGAAGCTTTCTTT. Amino acid sequence: CASSLGGGATEAFF.

There are a few counts of this clone. The V call is TRBV5-1, the J call TRBJ2-1; D may be TRBD1 (5 bases). V was cut by 0 bases and J by 8 bases, with 15 bases left in between. Germline CDR1 SGHRS, CDR2 YFSETQ. The CDR3 totals 15 residues. The CDR3 loop reads CASSLALLQVDEQFF. CDR3 in DNA: TGCGCCAGCAGCTTGGCTCTTTTACAGGTGGATGAGCAGTTCTTC. The full variable domain, completed using reference TRBV5-1 and TRBJ2-1, is KAGVTQTPRYLIKTRGQQVTLSCSPISGHRSVSWYQQTPGQGLQFLFEYFSETQRNKGNFPGRFSGRQFSNSRSEMNVSTLELGDSALYLCASSLALLQVDEQFFGPGTRLTVL.

The chain links TRBV25-1 to TRBJ2-2; a weak D match, TRBD1 (5 bases). CDR3 size: 15 residues. Germline assignment: CDR1 MGHDK and CDR2 SYGVNS. Trimming left V 6 bases short and J 3 bases short, with 14 bases between. The CDR3 bases are TGTGCCAGCAGCAACAGGATGAGCTACACCGGGGAGCTGTTTTTT. Its protein product is CASSNRMSYTGELFF.

The chain employs TRBV4-2 and TRBJ2-1, with D perhaps TRBD2 (6 bases). Germline V lookup: CDR1 LGHNA, CDR2 YNFKEQ. The length of the CDR3 is 15 residues. V was shortened by 4 bases and J by 0 bases, with 10 bases between the two germline ends. CDR3 amino acids: CASSPGSGSYNEQFF. CDR3 bases: TGTGCCAGCAGCCCCGGTAGCGGCTCCTACAATGAGCAGTTCTTC.

This rearrangement joins TRBV29-1 to TRBJ2-7, with TRBD1 identical over 10 bases. The V and J ends lost 6 bases and 0 bases, in that order; junction bases with no gene match: 5. This CDR3 is built from 14 residues. The germline gives CDR1 SQVTM, CDR2 ANQGSEA. DNA for the CDR3: TGCAGCGTGTCGGGACAGGGGAGCTCCTACGAGCAGTACTTC. Its translation is CSVSGQGSSYEQYF.

Here the CDR3 DNA reads TGTGCCAGCAGTTTATTCGGGGGGCAGAATCAGCCCCAGCATTTT. Translation gives CASSLFGGQNQPQHF. The chain employs TRBV28 and TRBJ1-5; maybe TRBD1 (6 bases). CDR1 is MDHEN, CDR2 SYDVKM, per germline. V lost 1 base and J lost 4, with 11 bases in between. The CDR3 sequence is 15 residues long. The full variable domain, with the rest looked up from reference TRBV28 and TRBJ1-5, is DVKVTQSSRYLVKRTGEKVFLECVQDMDHENMFWYRQDPGLGLRLIYFSYDVKMKEKGDIPEGYSVSREKKERFSLILESASTNQTSMYLCASSLFGGQNQPQHFGDGTRLSIL.

V is TRBV5-6 and J is TRBJ2-1; D gene ambiguous. Germline V CDR1 and CDR2: SGHDT, YYEEEE. There are 13 residues in the CDR3. Trimming cost V 3 bases and J 9 bases, with 13 bases left between them. The CDR3 nucleotides read TGTGCCAGCAGCTACCTGGATCAGGTTGAGCAGTTCTTC. Its protein is CASSYLDQVEQFF.

The chain links TRBV14 to TRBJ2-1, with 11 bases that match TRBD2. In germline, CDR1 is SGHDN, CDR2 FVKESK. The CDR3 runs 18 residues. The V gene end was trimmed by 0 bases and the J gene end by 7 bases; junction bases not matched to a gene: 11. CDR3 sequence (DNA): TGTGCCAGCAGCCAAGATGTTGCTAGCGGGAGGTTCGAGAATGAGCAGTTCTTC. Its protein product is CASSQDVASGRFENEQFF.

This chain connects TRBV29-1 to TRBJ2-7; TRBD2 agrees at 7 bases. Trimming took 2 bases from V and 4 from J; bases not matched to a gene: 5. Germline CDR1 and CDR2: SQVTM and ANQGSEA. The CDR3 extends over 13 amino acids. The CDR3 DNA sequence: TGCAGCGTTGAATCCGGGAGGCTGTACGAGCAGTACTTC. Amino acid sequence: CSVESGRLYEQYF.

The chain carries TRBV7-9 and TRBJ2-5; a weak D match, TRBD2 (5 bases). V lost 11 bases, J lost 5 bases, and 15 bases lay in between. Per germline, CDR1 SEHNR and CDR2 FQNEAQ (reference sequence). The CDR3 covers 12 residues. The CDR3 coding sequence is TGTGCCGGAGCTAGCACGATTGAGACCCAGTACTTC. This sequence encodes CAGASTIETQYF. The full variable domain, in which reference TRBV7-9 and TRBJ2-5 provide the parts outside the CDR3, is DTGVSQNPRHKITKRGQNVTFRCDPISEHNRLYWYRQTLGQGPEFLTYFQNEAQLEKSRLLSDRFSAERPKGSFSTLEIQRTEQGDSAMYLCAGASTIETQYFGPGTRLLVL.

This clone was seen just once. The chain uses TRBV11-3 and TRBJ1-1, with D maybe TRBD1 (6 bases). CDR1 is SGHNT, CDR2 YENEEA, per germline. Trimming took off 1 base at V and 0 bases at J, with 12 bases between the two ends. This CDR3 has 16 amino acids. In nucleotides, the CDR3 is TGTGCCAGCAGCTTAGGGACAGACCTCATGAACACTGAAGCTTTCTTT. It translates to CASSLGTDLMNTEAFF.

The CDR3 here is CASSHEREDADTQYF. In DNA, the CDR3 is TGTGCCAGCAGTCACGAGCGGGAGGACGCAGATACGCAGTATTTT. The V call is TRBV6-5, the J call TRBJ2-3, with 9 bases matching TRBD2. Germline loops: CDR1 MNHEY, CDR2 SVGAGI. V gave up 5 bases and J gave up 4 bases; unmatched junction bases: 7. The CDR3 runs to 15 residues.

The chain links TRBV11-3 to TRBJ2-1, with 12 positions matching TRBD2. Germline values: CDR1 SGHNT, CDR2 YENEEA. The CDR3 contains 16 residues. The junction had 4 bases not matched to a gene; V was cut back by 4 bases and J by 3 bases. CDR3 sequence (DNA): TGTGCCAGCAGCTCGGGACTAGCGGGTATCTACAATGAGCAGTTCTTC. This encodes CASSSGLAGIYNEQFF.

This clone was seen a single time. The rearrangement links TRBV13 to TRBJ1-1, with D tentatively TRBD1 (5 bases). The CDR3 consists of 14 residues. The germline CDR1 and CDR2 sequences are PRHDT and FYEKMQ (reference sequence). V lost 5 bases and J lost 4, with 14 bases in between. Here the CDR3 DNA reads TGTGCCAGCAGCCCGGGGAGGGGATTCACTGAAGCTTTCTTT. Protein: CASSPGRGFTEAFF.

The rearrangement joins TRBV9 to TRBJ1-3; D is perhaps TRBD1 (5 bases). This CDR3 is built from 17 residues. The germline V gene encodes CDR1 SGDLS and CDR2 YYNGEE. V dropped 4 bases and J dropped 0 bases, with 17 bases sitting between them. Here the CDR3 reads CASSSERDFFSGNTIYF. CDR3 bases: TGTGCCAGCAGCTCCGAAAGGGACTTCTTCTCTGGAAACACCATATATTTT.

The chain employs TRBV30 and TRBJ2-3, with 7 bases fitting TRBD2. Germline assignment: CDR1 GTSNPN and CDR2 SVGIG (reference sequence). The CDR3 runs 15 residues. Trimming removed 0 bases from V and 3 bases from J; junction bases left unmatched: 6. DNA of the CDR3: TGTGCCTGGAGTGTACGGGGGGATGGGACAGATACGCAGTATTTT. Protein sequence: CAWSVRGDGTDTQYF. Full variable domain (missing parts from reference TRBV30 and TRBJ2-3): SQTIHQWPATLVQPVGSPLSLECTVEGTSNPNLYWYRQAAGRGLQLLFYSVGIGQISSEVPQNLSASRPQDRQFILSSKKLLLSDSGFYLCAWSVRGDGTDTQYFGPGTRLTVL.

This chain links TRBV6-6 with TRBJ2-7; D might be TRBD2 (6 bases). Trimming left V 5 bases short and J 5 bases short, with 19 bases between. Germline CDR1 MNHNY, CDR2 SVGAGI (reference sequence). There are 15 residues in the CDR3. In DNA, the CDR3 is TGTGCCAGCAGTCCAGCATCTAGCGAAGTCCACGAGCAGTACTTC. It is translated as CASSPASSEVHEQYF.

This clone was observed a single time. The chain has TRBV10-1 and TRBJ2-2; maybe TRBD2 (5 bases). V was trimmed by 5 bases and J by 4 bases, leaving 11 bases between them. Germline V gene sequence: CDR1 WNHNN, CDR2 SYGVQD (reference sequence). This CDR3 comprises 14 residues. This CDR3 is CASSSRAGTGELFF. CDR3 in DNA: TGCGCCAGCAGTTCGAGGGCCGGCACCGGGGAGCTGTTTTTT.

This chain joins TRBV2 and TRBJ1-1, with D tentatively TRBD1 (6 bases). Germline V gene lookup returns CDR1 SNHLY and CDR2 FYNNEI. The CDR3 sequence is 12 residues long. V was pared by 6 bases and J by 11 bases, with 16 bases between. The CDR3 sequence: CASSRQAAPAFF. The CDR3 coding sequence is TGTGCCAGCAGCCGACAGGCCGCCCCCGCTTTCTTT.

The chain links TRBV5-5 to TRBJ1-1; 9 nucleotides match TRBD1. J gave up 6 bases and V 4 bases, and 10 bases lay outside the gene matches. CDR1 SGHKS and CDR2 YYEKEE come from the germline V gene (reference sequence). The CDR3 has 15 residues. The chain's CDR3 is CASSPRTGEGAEAFF. Here the CDR3 DNA reads TGTGCCAGCAGCCCCCGGACAGGGGAGGGAGCTGAAGCTTTCTTT.

The rearrangement uses TRBV18 and TRBJ1-1; 10 bases agree with TRBD1. CDR1 and CDR2 (germline): KGHSH, LQKENI. The CDR3 is made up of 15 amino acids. The V segment lost 5 bases and the J segment 2 bases; nucleotides outside the gene matches: 5. CDR3 sequence: CASSTRQGANTEAFF. The CDR3 DNA reads as TGTGCCAGCTCAACCAGACAGGGGGCTAACACTGAAGCTTTCTTT.

This rearrangement joins TRBV19 to TRBJ2-7; 10 nucleotides align to TRBD1. CDR1 LNHDA and CDR2 SQIVND come from the germline V gene (reference sequence). Trimming at V came to 5 bases and at J to 4 bases, leaving 5 bases not matched to a gene. The CDR3 spans 14 residues. The CDR3 DNA is TGTGCCAGTAGTGTTGGACAGGGGGGGTACGAGCAGTACTTC. Its protein product is CASSVGQGGYEQYF.

The chain carries TRBV18 and TRBJ2-7; D not resolved. Germline-derived CDR1 and CDR2 are KGHSH and LQKENI. The CDR3 is 14 residues long. With 3 bases removed from V and 5 bases from J, the gap between germline ends came to 14 bases. CDR3 nucleotide sequence: TGTGCCAGCTCACCTCGAGCTCTAGTCCACGAGCAGTACTTC. This translates into CASSPRALVHEQYF. The full variable domain, its missing parts supplied by reference TRBV18 and TRBJ2-7, is NAGVMQNPRHLVRRRGQEARLRCSPMKGHSHVYWYRQLPEEGLKFMVYLQKENIIDESGMPKERFSAEFPKEGPSILRIQQVVRGDSAAYFCASSPRALVHEQYFGPGTRLTVT.

V usage is TRBV30 and J usage is TRBJ1-6; D is possibly TRBD1 (6 bases). CDR1 is GTSNPN, CDR2 SVGIG, per germline (reference sequence). The germline V and J ends were trimmed by 0 bases and 10 bases, with 19 bases remaining between them. This CDR3 comprises 16 residues. CDR3 DNA: TGTGCCTGGAGTGTACAGGGAAGGTGGGGCGGGTCACCCCTCCACTTT. Translating gives CAWSVQGRWGGSPLHF.

The rearrangement uses TRBV6-5 and TRBJ2-7; 7 nucleotides agree with TRBD1. CDR1 MNHEY and CDR2 SVGAGI come from the germline V gene. J gave up 3 bases and V 6 bases, and 8 bases lay outside the gene matches. The CDR3 is 14 amino acids. The CDR3 sequence is CASSPRDSLYEQYF. CDR3 nucleotide sequence: TGTGCCAGCAGCCCCCGGGACAGCCTCTACGAGCAGTACTTC.

This chain connects TRBV30 to TRBJ1-1, with 7 bases matching TRBD1. CDR3 length equals 15 residues. Germline V gene sequence: CDR1 GTSNPN, CDR2 SVGIG (reference sequence). J lost 7 bases, V lost 5 bases, and 16 bases had no gene match. The CDR3 nucleotides are TGTGCCTGGCGTTTTCAGGGGGGAGCCGTCGATGAAGCTTTCTTT. Translating gives CAWRFQGGAVDEAFF.

This chain joins TRBV15 and TRBJ1-1; no clear D gene. V was shortened by 1 base and J by 0 bases, with 9 bases between the two germline ends. The CDR3 loop spans 15 amino acids. Germline CDR1 and CDR2: LNHNV and YYDKDF (reference sequence). The CDR3 bases are TGTGCCACCAGCAGAGTGACGGGATTGAACACTGAAGCTTTCTTT. Its translation: CATSRVTGLNTEAFF.

The rearrangement joins TRBV4-1 to TRBJ2-7, with no clear D. The CDR3 is 15 amino acids. V shed 0 bases and J shed 4 bases, with 13 bases lying between them. The germline CDR1 and CDR2 sequences are MGHRA and YSYEKL. DNA for the CDR3: TGCGCCAGCAGCCAAGAAACCCGCGGCCCGTACGAGCAGTACTTC. Residues: CASSQETRGPYEQYF.

The chain carries TRBV6-1 and TRBJ2-4; the D gene is possibly TRBD1 (6 bases). V was shortened by 4 bases and J by 0 bases, with 13 bases between the two germline ends. There are 16 residues in the CDR3. From germline, CDR1 is MNHNS and CDR2 SASEGT. The DNA for the CDR3 is TGTGCCAGCAGTGCCGGGACAACCCTAGCCAAAAACATTCAGTACTTC. Translated: CASSAGTTLAKNIQYF.

This chain uses TRBV6-1 with TRBJ1-2, with 7 positions matching TRBD1. With V trimmed by 6 bases and J by 4 bases, 5 bases remained unmatched. Germline CDR1 MNHNS, CDR2 SASEGT. This CDR3 contains 13 residues. CDR3 loop: CASSPGGSYGYTF. CDR3 nucleotides: TGTGCCAGCAGCCCAGGGGGGTCCTATGGCTACACCTTC.